This T cell receptor (beta chain) was documented in a study of blood T cell repertoires in COVID-19 (TCRdb year 2020). Turning to the overall study: The collaborator samples originated in the United States, Italy and Spain and spanned the acute and convalescent phases of COVID-19. The material from the prospective study consisted of cDNA or gDNA derived from T cells, B-cell-depleted T cells, or PBMCs. The dataset comprised deeply sampled blood TCRbeta repertoires from subjects exposed to, actively infected with, or recovered from COVID-19. A freely available public database, intended as a resource for researchers studying the immune response to SARS-CoV-2, is where the repertoires were released. Samples were obtained from the ongoing ImmuneRACE study (first 160 participants) and from over 1,000 subjects provided by 6 global collaborators. Sample metadata almost always included a de-identified subject ID, COVID-19 status, age in years and sex. HLA class I and class II types, where available, came from metadata supplied by the sample provider rather than from assay-based typing.

The immunoSEQ Assay, a bias-controlled multiplex PCR, was used to amplify TCRbeta CDR3 regions from genomic DNA. The paper's processing steps were these. The number of nucleated cells in each sample was estimated from the amplification of reference gene primers within the assay. Sequence reads were collapsed and filtered to measure the absolute abundance of every unique TCRbeta CDR3 rearrangement. For each sample, productive Simpson clonality was calculated as the square root of Simpson's diversity index over productive rearrangements. TCRdb retrieved this table from immuneACCESS and kept in-frame rearrangements only. Not all clones are present; in checked studies, unresolved V genes account for under half, and no reason is known for the remainder. D and trimming were read from the DNA, whereas the V and J calls and clone size are those reported in that table. Across this sample there are about 250,000 clones, with around 84% seen only once. Approximately 1.6% of the sample is held by the ten biggest clonotypes.

Here is what the overall study found, with its caveats: How much clinical and demographic metadata was included differed by source and by participant, and the metadata was provided uncurated.

Enrolling through a virtual design, the prospective study's participants ranged in age from roughly 18 to 100 years and lived across 20 to 30 United States geographic areas. Cohort assignment in the prospective study relied on participant-reported clinical history from a screening survey and a study questionnaire. Recovered participants in ImmuneRACE Cohort 3 were defined by two consecutive negative NP/OP PCR tests, clearance by a healthcare professional, or resolution of symptoms. In the prospective study, mobile phlebotomists collected whole blood, serum and a nasopharyngeal or oropharyngeal swab from each participant. Over an approximately 2-month period, participants in the prospective study had the option of providing additional blood draws and questionnaires. Before DNA extraction, blood samples from the prospective study were shipped at room temperature or frozen. Details on this clone: Its antigen is unknown. The record has no base qualities; no much larger clone is one base away.

V has 7 bases trimmed and J has 10 bases trimmed; junction bases matching no gene number 15. CDR1 is given as WNHNN and CDR2 as SYGVQD, both from the germline V gene (reference sequence). The CDR3, cysteine through phenylalanine, is 16 amino acids long. Just the 48-base CDR3 DNA is kept, in frame starting at base 1. Sequences were obtained from PBMCs or T cells enriched from blood (not recorded which). The V gene is TRBV10-1 and the J gene is TRBJ2-1; 11 nucleotides in the junction match TRBD2. This receptor was identified in a man aged 35 to 55 who had recovered from COVID-19. The sequenced DNA is TGCGCCAGCAAGGGGGGTCCGGGACTAGCGGCTTCCGAGCAGTTCTTC. Its coded protein is CASKGGPGLAASEQFF.